The sequence of this T cell receptor beta chain was determined in a study of blood T cell repertoires in COVID-19. Study-level information: Spain, Italy and the United States supplied samples that represented acute and convalescent COVID-19.

The CDR3 runs 15 residues. Per germline, CDR1 MDHEN and CDR2 SYDVKM. V lost 3 bases to trimming and J lost 6 bases, with 17 bases between them. Measured with immunoSEQ multiplex PCR; TCRdb has only the in-frame clones, and not every one. The data show a few hundred thousand clones, roughly 89% seen once. The study recruited people aged about 18 to 95 years across approximately 24 US areas. The sequenced material came from PBMCs or T cells enriched from blood (not recorded which). The receptor was isolated from a woman aged 18-30 years with acute COVID-19. The rearrangement links TRBV28 to TRBJ1-1; possible D gene TRBD1, 6 bases. In DNA form, the CDR3 reads TGTGCCAGCAGTTTTTGGTCCAGGGGAAGGGCTGAAGCTTTCTTT. Amino acid sequence: CASSFWSRGRAEAFF.